Shown below are 30 T cell receptor beta chains from a single sample sequenced in a study of T cell clonality in common variable immunodeficiency. Notes on the study in general: Reportedly, TCR beta sequences from common variable immunodeficiency showed fewer deletions and N-nucleotide insertions.

These receptors' antigens are unknown. The method was immunoSEQ multiplex PCR; TCRdb's version includes in-frame clones alone and lacks a portion of them. This sample comprises about 28,000 clones, none seen once only. The sequencing input was peripheral blood mononuclear cells. The receptors here all came from a human donor with common variable immunodeficiency.

This clone was seen many times. The sequence runs out 3 residues before the end of the CDR3; the remainder is reconstructed from the germline J gene. The V call is TRBV14, the J call TRBJ1-5; 7 bases are shared with TRBD1. CDR1 SGHDN and CDR2 FVKESK come from the germline V gene. V lost 4 bases to trimming and J lost 6 bases; unmatched junction nucleotides: 3. The CDR3 length is 13 residues. CDR3 DNA, as far as it was read: TGTGCCAGCAGCCGGACAGGTAGTCAGCCC. Translating it yields CASSRTGSQP. The whole CDR3 reads CASSRTGSQPQHF.

This clone was detected ten times or more. The missing CDR3 end, 3 residues past where the read stops, is filled in from the germline J gene. The rearrangement uses TRBV18 and TRBJ2-3; a possible D gene is TRBD2 (6 bases). This CDR3 contains 17 residues. Germline CDR1 reads KGHSH; CDR2 reads LQKENI. Deletions cut 3 bases from V and 0 bases from J, with 16 bases between. The covered CDR3 bases are TGTGCCAGCTCACCGCGCTCAAGCGCGGGGAGCACAGATACG. The encoded protein is CASSPRSSAGSTDT. In full, the CDR3 reads CASSPRSSAGSTDTQYF.

This clone has more than one count but fewer than ten. The CDR3 end is not reached by the read, which stops 3 residues before it; the germline J gene fills it in. V gene TRBV6-2 or TRBV6-3 combines with J gene TRBJ1-2; no firm D call. Germline-derived CDR1 and CDR2 are MNHEY and SVGEGT. The CDR3 covers 14 residues. Trimming took off 4 bases at V and 0 bases at J, with 9 bases between the two ends. The CDR3 bases that were read are TGTGCCAGCAGTTCCCCCCCAGCTAACTATGGC. This gives the protein CASSSPPANYG. From start to end, the CDR3 is CASSSPPANYGYTF.

About this clone itself: Read data end 3 residues before the CDR3 end; the end is taken from the germline J gene. V is TRBV30 and J is TRBJ2-6; 11 nucleotides line up with TRBD2. In germline, CDR1 is GTSNPN, CDR2 SVGIG (reference sequence). V shed 4 bases and J 11 bases; nucleotides not matched to a gene: 16. The CDR3 runs 17 residues. This CDR3 reads CAWTPLAGGGGGDVLTF. The CDR3 DNA, read in part, is TGTGCCTGGACTCCCCTAGCGGGGGGCGGAGGGGGCGACGTC.

The table lists this clone with a few counts. The CDR3 end falls 3 residues outside the read, so it is completed with the germline J gene. This chain joins TRBV7-9 and TRBJ1-4; 9 positions match TRBD1. V shed 6 bases and J 7 bases; nucleotides not matched to a gene: 9. Germline assignment: CDR1 SEHNR and CDR2 FQNEAQ (reference sequence). The CDR3 consists of 15 residues. The CDR3 DNA, read in part, is TGTGCCAGCAGGGGGCCGGGACAGGGACGTGAAAAA. Residues: CASRGPGQGREK. The CDR3 reads in full as CASRGPGQGREKLFF.

This clone occurred many times. The read ends 3 residues shy of where the CDR3 ends; the end is completed using the germline J gene. The chain is built from TRBV29-1 and TRBJ2-2; tentative D call: TRBD1 (5 bases). V dropped 7 bases and J dropped 3 bases, with 18 bases sitting between them. Looked up from germline, CDR1 is SQVTM and CDR2 is ANQGSEA. This CDR3 contains 15 residues. The DNA read from the CDR3 is TGCAGCGGGGGTAGTTGGGGCAAGGACACCGGGGAG. Its translation is CSGGSWGKDTGE. The whole CDR3 protein is CSGGSWGKDTGELFF.

This clone was recorded many times. The observed sequence ends 3 residues before the CDR3 terminus, with the missing tail filled in from the germline J gene. The chain carries TRBV2 and TRBJ2-1; D is uncertain. Trimming removed 3 bases from V and 0 bases from J, with 9 bases in between. Germline CDR1 reads SNHLY; CDR2 reads FYNNEI. This CDR3 is 15 amino acids long. CDR3: CASSDSHSSYNEQFF. Partial CDR3 DNA: TGTGCCAGCAGTGACAGTCACAGCTCCTACAATGAG.

This clone has at least ten counts. The CDR3 is cut off 3 residues early in the read; its end comes from the germline J gene. The rearrangement joins TRBV10-3 to TRBJ1-4; D call uncertain. Per germline, CDR1 ENHRY and CDR2 SYGVKD. V lost 0 bases and J 2 bases, leaving 7 bases between the germline ends. The length of the CDR3 is 15 residues. This chain's CDR3 is CAISESGVTNEKLFF. The CDR3 bases that were read are TGTGCCATCAGTGAGTCCGGGGTGACTAATGAAAAA.

There are many counts of this clone. The read ends 3 residues shy of where the CDR3 ends; the end is completed using the germline J gene. The chain couples TRBV2 to TRBJ2-2; no definite D call. This CDR3 has 13 amino acids. The germline V gene encodes CDR1 SNHLY and CDR2 FYNNEI. V was trimmed by 3 bases and J by 4 bases, leaving 6 bases between them. The CDR3 spells CASSDRFTGELFF. The covered CDR3 bases are TGTGCCAGCAGTGACAGATTCACCGGGGAG.

With respect to this clone: The CDR3 end lies 3 residues beyond the end of the read and is filled in from the germline J gene. V is TRBV7-6 and J is TRBJ2-2, with a weak D call TRBD1 (6 bases). The V end was cut by 5 bases, the J end by 0 bases, with 13 bases between. Germline CDR1 reads SGHVS; CDR2 reads FNYEAQ. The CDR3 sequence is 16 residues long. The covered CDR3 bases are TGTGCCAGCAGCCAACAGGGTGGCGCGAACACCGGGGAG. Its translation: CASSQQGGANTGE. Given in full, the CDR3 is CASSQQGGANTGELFF.

This clone was counted a few times. Read coverage stops 3 residues before the CDR3 terminus; the germline J gene supplies the remainder. V gene TRBV7-7 combines with J gene TRBJ2-5; D perhaps matches TRBD1 (6 bases). The germline gives CDR1 SSHAT, CDR2 FNYEAQ (reference sequence). The CDR3 extends over 15 amino acids. Trimming removed 5 bases from V and 1 base from J, with 14 bases in between. CDR3 DNA (partial): TGTGCCAGCAGCCTGGGACACACGCTCCAAGAGACC. It yields the protein CASSLGHTLQET. The entire CDR3 protein is CASSLGHTLQETQYF.

This clone was counted at least ten times. A junction boundary mismatches the germline segment, possibly from a read error. The read stops 3 residues short of the end of the CDR3; the missing end is completed from the germline J gene. V usage is TRBV4-2 and J usage is TRBJ2-1; 7 bases match TRBD2. In germline, CDR1 is LGHNA, CDR2 YNFKEQ. The CDR3 is 17 amino acids. The CDR3 reads CASSQDGRASGYNEQFF. The CDR3 bases that were read are TGCGCCAGCAGCCAAGATGGACGGGCTAGCGGCTACAATGAG.

Comments on this clone: The read stops 3 residues short of the end of the CDR3; the missing end is completed from the germline J gene. This chain links TRBV7-2 with TRBJ2-1; 13 bases agree with TRBD2. Germline CDR1 SGHTA, CDR2 FQGNSA. The CDR3 runs to 15 residues. Unmatched junction bases numbered 6, after V lost 5 bases and J lost 8 bases. The CDR3 is CASSPTSGGAHEQFF. CDR3 bases read: TGTGCCAGCAGCCCCACTAGCGGGGGGGCCCATGAG. Looking up the rest from reference TRBV7-2 and TRBJ2-1 gives the full variable domain: GAGVSQSPSNKVTEKGKDVELRCDPISGHTALYWYRQSLGQGLEFLIYFQGNSAPDKSGLPSDRFSAERTGGSVSTLTIQRTQQEDSAVYLCASSPTSGGAHEQFFGPGTRLTVL.

With regard to this clone: The CDR3 extends 3 residues past the end of the read, so its final part is completed from the germline J gene. The chain carries TRBV11-1 and TRBJ2-7; D perhaps matches TRBD1 (8 bases). Germline values: CDR1 SGHAT, CDR2 FQDESV (reference sequence). Trimming cost V 5 bases and J 6 bases, with 20 bases left between them. This CDR3 has 15 amino acids. The covered CDR3 bases are TGTGCCAGCAGCAACCCAGGACAGGGACTACGCGAG. As protein: CASSNPGQGLRE. The entire CDR3 reads CASSNPGQGLREQYF.

There are a few counts of this clone. Read coverage stops 3 residues before the CDR3 terminus; the germline J gene supplies the remainder. The chain carries TRBV18 and TRBJ1-1; TRBD1 might be the D (6 bases). This CDR3 has 13 residues. V lost 6 bases and J 1 base, leaving 9 bases between the germline ends. CDR1 KGHSH and CDR2 LQKENI come from the germline V gene. CDR3 protein: CASSQGWNTEAFF. The part of the CDR3 DNA that was read is TGTGCCAGCTCTCAGGGGTGGAACACTGAA.

Of note for this clone: The read halts 3 residues ahead of the CDR3 end, with the missing end drawn from the germline J gene. This sequence joins TRBV5-1 and TRBJ1-1; D unresolved. Between the trimmed V and J ends, which lost 5 bases and 7 bases, there was a span of 15 bases. The CDR3 is 13 residues long. Germline V gene sequence: CDR1 SGHRS, CDR2 YFSETQ. The CDR3 reads CASRLQEVSEAFF. CDR3 bases read: TGCGCCAGCAGGCTGCAGGAGGTCAGTGAA.

This clone was seen many times. The read is 3 residues too short to cover the CDR3 end, so that end is filled in from the germline J gene. The V and J genes are TRBV29-1 and TRBJ2-2; D is perhaps TRBD1 (6 bases). The CDR3 runs 15 residues. Per the germline V gene, CDR1 is SQVTM and CDR2 is ANQGSEA. Trimming took 7 bases from V and 2 from J, leaving 17 bases between them. The CDR3 bases that were read are TGCAGCGCAAAACAGGGTGCCGGTAACACCGGGGAG. Its protein product is CSAKQGAGNTGE. In full, the CDR3 reads CSAKQGAGNTGELFF.

A word on this clone: The DNA ends 3 residues before the CDR3 does, and the rest of the CDR3 is filled in from the germline J gene. The rearrangement links TRBV5-1 to TRBJ2-3, with TRBD2 as a possible D gene (5 bases). The germline CDR1 and CDR2 sequences are SGHRS and YFSETQ. CDR3 size: 17 residues. Trimming removed 3 bases from V and 0 bases from J, with 17 bases in between. CDR3 loop: CASSSTPKRTSTDTQYF. The covered CDR3 bases are TGCGCCAGCAGCTCGACCCCCAAGAGGACTAGCACAGATACG.

In the case of this clone: The CDR3 end lies 3 residues beyond the end of the read and is filled in from the germline J gene. The chain employs TRBV6-2 or TRBV6-3 and TRBJ2-5, with a weak D call TRBD2 (7 bases). Germline V gene lookup returns CDR1 MNHEY and CDR2 SVGEGT. The CDR3 is 15 residues long. The V end lost 8 bases, the J end lost 4 bases, and 20 bases lay between the germline ends. The CDR3 reads CASRRAGKGGETQYF. CDR3 DNA, as far as it was read: TGTGCCAGCCGGAGAGCGGGGAAGGGGGGAGAGACC.

This clone has just a few counts. The read stops 3 residues short of the end of the CDR3; the missing end is completed from the germline J gene. The chain recombines TRBV6-2 or TRBV6-3 with TRBJ2-3; 9 bases align to TRBD1. The CDR3 is 14 residues long. J gave up 3 bases and V 6 bases, and 4 bases lay outside the gene matches. Germline V CDR1 and CDR2: MNHEY, SVGEGT. The part of the CDR3 DNA that was read is TGTGCCAGCAGAGCCGGACAGGGGACAGATACG. Amino acid sequence: CASRAGQGTDT. The complete CDR3 protein is CASRAGQGTDTQYF.

Of note for this clone: The CDR3 is cut off 3 residues early in the read; its end comes from the germline J gene. V is TRBV7-2 and J is TRBJ2-5, with TRBD1 as a possible D gene (6 bases). Per germline, CDR1 SGHTA and CDR2 FQGNSA. V was shortened by 3 bases and J by 2 bases, with 10 bases between the two germline ends. The CDR3 is made up of 14 amino acids. The covered CDR3 bases are TGTGCCAGCAGCTTGACAGGATTTCAAGAGACC. Its translation is CASSLTGFQET. In full, the CDR3 reads CASSLTGFQETQYF.

A word on this clone: The read ends 3 residues shy of where the CDR3 ends; the end is completed using the germline J gene. This chain joins TRBV11-2 and TRBJ2-1; 7 bases line up with TRBD1. The J segment lost 6 bases and the V segment lost 3 bases, leaving 5 bases of the junction unmatched. The CDR3 loop spans 14 amino acids. CDR1 is SGHAT, CDR2 FQNNGV, per germline. The CDR3 sequence is CASSFFQGVNEQFF. The sequenced CDR3 bases are TGTGCCAGCAGCTTTTTCCAGGGGGTCAATGAG.

This clone appeared many times. The read falls 3 residues short of the CDR3 end, and the missing part is taken from the germline J gene. This rearrangement joins TRBV30 to TRBJ2-3; D might be TRBD1 (6 bases). The germline CDR1 and CDR2 sequences are GTSNPN and SVGIG (reference sequence). Trimming took 2 bases from V and 2 from J, leaving 14 bases between them. The CDR3 contains 15 residues. CDR3 sequence: CAWSSGQTFTDTQYF. CDR3 DNA (partial): TGTGCCTGGAGTTCAGGACAGACTTTCACAGATACG.

This clone was seen at least ten times. The CDR3 is cut off 3 residues early in the read; its end comes from the germline J gene. The genes are TRBV5-8 and TRBJ1-2; D is uncertain. There are 13 residues in the CDR3. The V end was cut by 9 bases, the J end by 4 bases, with 16 bases between. CDR1 is SGHTS and CDR2 is YDEGEE in the germline V gene. The CDR3 sequence is CATANYNGYGYTF. The part of the CDR3 DNA that was read is TGTGCCACCGCCAACTATAACGGCTATGGC.

This clone occurred many times. The read terminates 3 residues before the CDR3 end, so the remaining end is supplied by the germline J gene. The rearrangement links TRBV5-4 to TRBJ2-1; 9 positions match TRBD1. V was clipped by 4 bases and J by 3 bases; unmatched bases: 5. The CDR3 contains 15 residues. Germline CDR1 is SGHNT and CDR2 is YYREEE (reference sequence). The sequenced CDR3 bases are TGTGCCAGCAGCCAGGGACAGGGCGGCTACAATGAG. Translated, it gives CASSQGQGGYNE. The full CDR3 sequence reads CASSQGQGGYNEQFF.

A remark on this clone: The CDR3 goes on 3 residues after the read ends, and that part is filled in from the germline J gene. The rearrangement uses TRBV19 and TRBJ2-1, with 9 bases matching TRBD1. The trim removed 3 bases at V and 6 bases at J, leaving 6 bases unmatched. CDR3 size: 15 residues. Germline V gene data show CDR1 as LNHDA and CDR2 as SQIVND (reference sequence). The sequenced CDR3 bases are TGTGCCAGTAGTATTGTGACAGGGGGTGGCAATGAG. Amino acids: CASSIVTGGGNE. The whole CDR3 is CASSIVTGGGNEQFF.

For this clone: The CDR3 end is not reached by the read, which stops 3 residues before it; the germline J gene fills it in. V is TRBV7-2 and J is TRBJ1-2; maybe TRBD1 (6 bases). The V end lost 1 base, the J end lost 2 bases, and 8 bases lay between the germline ends. This CDR3 has 14 amino acids. Germline loops: CDR1 SGHTA, CDR2 FQGNSA. The sequenced part of the CDR3 DNA is TGTGCCAGCAGCTTAGATGACAGGAACTATGGC. Residues: CASSLDDRNYG. The full CDR3 sequence reads CASSLDDRNYGYTF. Drawing the rest from reference TRBV7-2 and TRBJ1-2, the complete variable domain is GAGVSQSPSNKVTEKGKDVELRCDPISGHTALYWYRQSLGQGLEFLIYFQGNSAPDKSGLPSDRFSAERTGGSVSTLTIQRTQQEDSAVYLCASSLDDRNYGYTFGSGTRLTVV.

This clone was found many times. The DNA ends 3 residues before the CDR3 does, and the rest of the CDR3 is filled in from the germline J gene. The chain employs TRBV7-2 and TRBJ1-1, with 7 bases fitting TRBD1. The germline gives CDR1 SGHTA, CDR2 FQGNSA. This CDR3 has 13 residues. The CDR3 reads CASSTRQGQKAFF. CDR3 bases read: TGTGCCAGCAGCACCCGACAGGGACAGAAA. Variable domain in full (rest from reference TRBV7-2 and TRBJ1-1): GAGVSQSPSNKVTEKGKDVELRCDPISGHTALYWYRQSLGQGLEFLIYFQGNSAPDKSGLPSDRFSAERTGGSVSTLTIQRTQQEDSAVYLCASSTRQGQKAFFGQGTRLTVV.

Ten or more counts support this clone. The read halts 3 residues ahead of the CDR3 end, with the missing end drawn from the germline J gene. This chain connects TRBV20-1 to TRBJ1-1; maybe TRBD1 (6 bases). V was cut by 4 bases and J by 6 bases, with 12 bases left in between. This CDR3 is 12 amino acids long. Germline CDR1 DFQATT, CDR2 SNEGSKA (reference sequence). CDR3 residues: CSANRELAEAFF. Incomplete CDR3 DNA: TGCAGTGCTAACAGGGAGCTCGCTGAA.

The CDR3 sequence: CASSYWLGTGELFF. Partial CDR3 DNA: TGTGCCAGCAGTTACTGGCTAGGCACCGGGGAG. The chain links TRBV6-2 or TRBV6-3 to TRBJ2-2, with D unresolved. Coverage ceases 3 residues before the CDR3 finishes, and the germline J gene fills in the end. The germline V gene has CDR1 MNHEY and CDR2 SVGEGT. The CDR3 has 14 residues. V lost 1 base and J 4 bases, leaving 7 bases between the germline ends.